This T cell receptor (beta chain) was found in a study of T cells after yellow fever vaccination. Broader study findings: After the booster, about 95% of CD4 and about nine tenths of CD8 primary-response clones were re-detected.

In TCRdb, the 5' RACE reads were re-called with MiXCR into one record per CDR3 protein. The sample holds roughly 120,000 distinct CDR3 sequences; more than 6.5% are singletons and the top ten take nearly 2.5%. This clonotype was observed at least ten times. Antigen unknown. Germline V CDR1 and CDR2: SGHVS, FQNEAQ. V lost 5 bases and J lost 5; bases outside the gene matches: 6. CDR3 length equals 15 residues. The chain has TRBV7-8 and TRBJ2-3; 11 bases are a match to TRBD2. This receptor was identified in a young man who received the YFV17D yellow fever vaccine. Sequenced material: CD4+ T cells sorted from PBMCs, taken 10 to 11 days after the first yellow fever vaccination. The CDR3 nucleotides read TGTGCCAGCAGCGCTACCGGGACTAGCGGAGATACGCAGTATTTT. This codes for CASSATGTSGDTQYF.